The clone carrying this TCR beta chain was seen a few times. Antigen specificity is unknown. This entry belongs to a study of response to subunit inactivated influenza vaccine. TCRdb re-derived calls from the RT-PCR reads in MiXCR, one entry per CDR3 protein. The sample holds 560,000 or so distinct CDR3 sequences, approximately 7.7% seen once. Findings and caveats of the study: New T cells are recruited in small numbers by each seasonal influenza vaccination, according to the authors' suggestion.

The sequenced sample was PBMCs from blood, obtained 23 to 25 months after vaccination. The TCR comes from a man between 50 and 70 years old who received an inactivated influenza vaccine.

The CDR3 DNA sequence: TGTGCCAGCAGCCAAGGGTTAGGGACATACAACATTCAGTACTTC. Translation gives CASSQGLGTYNIQYF. The chain couples TRBV3-1 to TRBJ2-4, with D maybe TRBD1 (6 bases). The V end lost 1 base, the J end lost 7 bases, and 14 bases lay between the germline ends. In germline, CDR1 is LGHDT, CDR2 YNNKEL (reference sequence). CDR3 length equals 15 residues.